Listed below are T cell receptor beta chains from one sample, sequenced in a study of T cell responses to AZD1222 COVID-19 vaccine. Clones were read by immunoSEQ multiplex PCR, and TCRdb kept only the in-frame ones, dropping some. The sample includes over 100,000 clones, about nine tenths of them seen just once. The sequences come from peripheral blood, collected on day 0 of AZD1222 vaccination. The receptors come from an adult in good health. Each CDR3 is given with its conserved first and last residue. Fields, in order: V gene, CDR3 protein.

V: TRBV19
CDR3: CASSILPANTGELFF

V: TRBV9
CDR3: CASSVTTGLNTGELFF

V: TRBV5-1
CDR3: CASSIGTAGYGYTF

V: TRBV6-6
CDR3: CASSPGTGGTQPQHF

V: TRBV7-2
CDR3: CASSLAVGGLGSGANVLTF

V: TRBV10-3
CDR3: CAISEGTSGGALWETQYF

V: TRBV5-6
CDR3: CASSPRTGGNEKLFF

V: TRBV11-2
CDR3: CASSFLAGGQETQYF

V: TRBV15
CDR3: CATSSRDRGLDEQFF

V: TRBV27
CDR3: CASSSRGAGQVYNEQFF

V: TRBV27
CDR3: CASSLSTGQNTEAFF

V: TRBV5-1
CDR3: CASSFRGGQGQPQHF

V: TRBV24-1
CDR3: CATSDSKVEGYTF

V: TRBV6-5
CDR3: CASSQRLTNTEAFF

V: TRBV6-5
CDR3: CASSYSTVHREKLFF

V: TRBV7-2
CDR3: CASSFRGRVTEAFF

V: TRBV9
CDR3: CASSVPLAGRDSNTGELFF

V: TRBV10-3
CDR3: CAISRGQGRHEQYF

V: TRBV24-1
CDR3: CATNPGDKGRSEQFF

V: TRBV15
CDR3: CATGAGTKTYEQYF

V: TRBV4-3
CDR3: CASSQDLRNPPGPNSPLHF

V: TRBV3-1/TRBV3-2
CDR3: CASSQGRRNSPLHF

V: TRBV6-5
CDR3: CASSSGTGGNTIYF

V: TRBV30
CDR3: CAWSGEKLFF

V: TRBV3-1/TRBV3-2
CDR3: CASSQDAVNTEAFF

V: TRBV19
CDR3: CASSPTIGGQGTAPLHF

V: TRBV19
CDR3: CASAGYEKLFF

V: TRBV14
CDR3: CASSQDRLGTQYF

V: TRBV11-1
CDR3: CASSLLRGSNTGELFF

V: TRBV9
CDR3: CASSVTWDTGNTIYF

V: TRBV28
CDR3: CASRDGAGGPVDTQYF

V: TRBV28
CDR3: CASSYGAPYEQYF